What follows describes a single T cell receptor (beta chain). These data are taken from a study of T cell repertoires and Cas9 in healthy adults. This CDR3 is built from 17 residues. Losses at the gene ends were 4 bases for V and 3 bases for J; bases not matched to a gene: 14. Per the germline V gene, CDR1 is MGHDK and CDR2 is SYGVNS. Assay: immunoSEQ multiplex PCR; the TCRdb copy retains only in-frame clones and omits some. This sample has about 22,000 clones, with 91% found just once. What was sequenced was CD4+ effector T cells (CD127+, CD25-, CD137-, CD154-) from PBMCs; culture status not recorded. The chain carries TRBV25-1 and TRBJ2-7, with 8 bases lining up with TRBD1. The sequence derives from a human donor in good health. CDR3 bases: TGTGCCAGCAGTGGCCAGACCCCCAGGGGGCTCTACTACGAGCAGTACTTC. This sequence encodes CASSGQTPRGLYYEQYF.